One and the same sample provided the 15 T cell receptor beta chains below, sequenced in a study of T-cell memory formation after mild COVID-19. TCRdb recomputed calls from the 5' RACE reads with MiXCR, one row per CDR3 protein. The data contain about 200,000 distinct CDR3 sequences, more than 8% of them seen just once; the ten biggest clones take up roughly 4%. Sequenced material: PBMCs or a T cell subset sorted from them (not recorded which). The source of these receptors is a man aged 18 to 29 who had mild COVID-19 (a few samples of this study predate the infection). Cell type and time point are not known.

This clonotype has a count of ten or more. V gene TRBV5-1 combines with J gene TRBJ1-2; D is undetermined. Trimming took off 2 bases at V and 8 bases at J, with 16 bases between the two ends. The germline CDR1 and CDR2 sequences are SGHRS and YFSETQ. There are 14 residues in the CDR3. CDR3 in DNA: TGCGCCAGCAGCTTAACACCGGGAGCAAGAGGCTACACCTTC. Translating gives CASSLTPGARGYTF.

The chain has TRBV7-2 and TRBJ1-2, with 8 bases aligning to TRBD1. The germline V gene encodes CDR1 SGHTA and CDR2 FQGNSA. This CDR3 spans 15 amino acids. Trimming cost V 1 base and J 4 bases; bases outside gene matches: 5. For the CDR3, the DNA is TGTGCCAGCAGCTTAGAAGTCGGGACAGGCTATGGCTACACCTTC. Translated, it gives CASSLEVGTGYGYTF. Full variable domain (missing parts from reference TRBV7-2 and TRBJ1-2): GAGVSQSPSNKVTEKGKDVELRCDPISGHTALYWYRQSLGQGLEFLIYFQGNSAPDKSGLPSDRFSAERTGGSVSTLTIQRTQQEDSAVYLCASSLEVGTGYGYTFGSGTRLTVV.

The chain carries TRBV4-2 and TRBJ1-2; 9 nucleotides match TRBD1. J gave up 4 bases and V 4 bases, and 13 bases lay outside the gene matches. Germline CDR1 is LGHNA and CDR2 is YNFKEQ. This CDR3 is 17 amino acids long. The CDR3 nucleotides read TGTGCCAGCAGCCCAAACCCGAATAGACAGGGGGTCTATGGCTACACCTTC. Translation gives CASSPNPNRQGVYGYTF.

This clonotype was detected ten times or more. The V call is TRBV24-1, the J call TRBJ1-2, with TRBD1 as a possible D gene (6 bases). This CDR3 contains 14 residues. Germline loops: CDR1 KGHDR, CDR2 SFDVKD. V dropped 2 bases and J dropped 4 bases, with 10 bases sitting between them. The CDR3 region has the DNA TGTGCCACCAGTGATTACCGGACAGCCTATGGCTACACCTTC. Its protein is CATSDYRTAYGYTF.

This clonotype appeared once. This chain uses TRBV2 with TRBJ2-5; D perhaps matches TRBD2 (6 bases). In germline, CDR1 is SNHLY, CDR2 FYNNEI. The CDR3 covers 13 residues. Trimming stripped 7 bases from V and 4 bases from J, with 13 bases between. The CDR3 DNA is TGTGCCAGCATCGCAGTGGGAGGAGAGACCCAGTACTTC. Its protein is CASIAVGGETQYF.

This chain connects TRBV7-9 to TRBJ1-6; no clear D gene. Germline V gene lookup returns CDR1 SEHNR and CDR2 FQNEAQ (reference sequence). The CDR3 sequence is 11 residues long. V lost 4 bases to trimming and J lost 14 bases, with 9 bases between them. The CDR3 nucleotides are TGTGCCAGCAGCTCCCGTGGGGCCCTCCACTTT. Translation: CASSSRGALHF.

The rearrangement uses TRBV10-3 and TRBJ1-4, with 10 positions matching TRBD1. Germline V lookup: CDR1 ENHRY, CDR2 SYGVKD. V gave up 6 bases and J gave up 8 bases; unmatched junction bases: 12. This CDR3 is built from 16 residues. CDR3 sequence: CAISPGQGFGEEKLFF. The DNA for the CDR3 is TGTGCCATCAGCCCGGGACAGGGGTTCGGGGAAGAAAAACTGTTTTTT.

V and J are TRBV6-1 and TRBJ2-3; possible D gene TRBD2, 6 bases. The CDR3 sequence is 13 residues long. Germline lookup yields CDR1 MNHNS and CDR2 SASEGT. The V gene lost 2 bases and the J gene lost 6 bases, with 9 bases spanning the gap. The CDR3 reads CASSESGRDTQYF. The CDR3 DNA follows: TGTGCCAGCAGTGAATCGGGGAGGGATACGCAGTATTTT.

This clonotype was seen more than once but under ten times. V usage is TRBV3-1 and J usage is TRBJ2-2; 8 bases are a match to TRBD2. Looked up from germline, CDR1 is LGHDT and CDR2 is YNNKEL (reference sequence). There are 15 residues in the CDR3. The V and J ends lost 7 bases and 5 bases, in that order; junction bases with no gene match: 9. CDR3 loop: CASNPTGGLTGELFF. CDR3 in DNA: TGTGCCAGCAATCCAACGGGGGGGCTAACCGGGGAGCTGTTTTTT.

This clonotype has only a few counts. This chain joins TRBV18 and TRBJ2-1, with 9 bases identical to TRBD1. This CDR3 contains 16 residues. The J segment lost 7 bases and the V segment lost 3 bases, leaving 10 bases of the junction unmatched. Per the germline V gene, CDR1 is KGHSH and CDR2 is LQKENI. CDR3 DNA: TGTGCCAGCTCACCCTACGGGACAGGGTCAGGTAATGAGCAGTTCTTC. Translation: CASSPYGTGSGNEQFF.

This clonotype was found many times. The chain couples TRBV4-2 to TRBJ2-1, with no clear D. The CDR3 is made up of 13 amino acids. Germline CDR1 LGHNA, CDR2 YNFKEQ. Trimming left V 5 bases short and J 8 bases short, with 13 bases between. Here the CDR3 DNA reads TGTGCCAGCAGCTTTGGGCGGAAGGATGAGCAGTTCTTC. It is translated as CASSFGRKDEQFF.

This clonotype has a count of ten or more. CDR3 in DNA: TGCGCCAGCAGCCGTGCAGGTAGCACAGATACGCAGTATTTT. Its protein product is CASSRAGSTDTQYF. The V and J genes are TRBV4-3 and TRBJ2-3; no clear D gene. The CDR3 consists of 14 residues. V was shortened by 4 bases and J by 0 bases, with 8 bases between the two germline ends. Germline values: CDR1 LGHNA, CDR2 YSLEER.

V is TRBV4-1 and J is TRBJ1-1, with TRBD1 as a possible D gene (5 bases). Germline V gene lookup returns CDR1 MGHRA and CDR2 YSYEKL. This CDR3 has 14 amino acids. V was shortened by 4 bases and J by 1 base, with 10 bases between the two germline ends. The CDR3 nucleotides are TGCGCCAGCAGCCCGCCGACAGCGAACACTGAAGCTTTCTTT. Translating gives CASSPPTANTEAFF.

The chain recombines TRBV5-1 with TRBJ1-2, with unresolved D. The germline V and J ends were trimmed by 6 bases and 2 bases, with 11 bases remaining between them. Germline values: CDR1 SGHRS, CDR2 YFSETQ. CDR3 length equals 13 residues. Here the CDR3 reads CASMVDDNYGYTF. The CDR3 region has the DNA TGCGCCAGCATGGTCGACGACAACTATGGCTACACCTTC.

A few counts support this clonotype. The CDR3 nucleotides read TGTGCCAGCAGTTACCCTCAGGGCGGGCAGTACGTC. It yields the protein CASSYPQGGQYV. The chain uses TRBV6-6 and TRBJ2-7; perhaps TRBD1 as D (5 bases). The CDR3 covers 12 residues. Per germline, CDR1 MNHNY and CDR2 SVGAGI (reference sequence). Between the trimmed V and J ends, which lost 2 bases and 9 bases, there was a span of 11 bases.